This T cell receptor beta chain emerged from a study of OX40 agonist ivuxolimab in advanced cancers. About the research overall: Allowance was made for prior anti-PD-1, anti-PD-L1 or anti-CTLA-4 therapy, and about 40% had some.

The germline V and J ends were trimmed by 1 base and 0 bases, with 16 bases remaining between them. CDR1 LGHNA and CDR2 YSLEER come from the germline V gene. The CDR3 runs to 19 residues. Study results and caveats: CD8+ T cells (on average) carried more expanded clones than CD4+ T cells.

A history of autoimmune disease or systemic immunosuppression excluded patients. This clone is judged medium-sized (0.01 to 0.1%). Its antigen remains unidentified. Clones were read by immunoSEQ multiplex PCR, and TCRdb kept only the in-frame ones, dropping some. The sample shows tens of thousands of clones, about four fifths of them seen only once. The sample in question was CD4+ or CD8+ T cells sorted from blood, obtained in a trial of the OX40 agonist ivuxolimab. The sequence derives from an adult with an advanced solid tumor such as melanoma, head and neck, liver or kidney cancer. V gene TRBV4-3 combines with J gene TRBJ2-6; D call uncertain. The CDR3 protein is CASSQGKREVGSGANVLTF. CDR3 sequence (DNA): TGCGCCAGCAGCCAAGGGAAAAGAGAGGTCGGCTCTGGGGCCAACGTCCTGACTTTC.